Below are 6 T cell receptor beta chains sequenced from a single sample in a study of T cells after yellow fever vaccination. Each CDR3 protein gets one entry after TCRdb re-called the 5' RACE reads with MiXCR. The table includes 400,000 to 450,000 distinct CDR3 sequences, 15% to 20% detected once. Sequencing used PBMCs, obtained before the yellow fever booster vaccination. The receptors originated from a man aged 18 to 30 who received the YFV17D yellow fever vaccine.

The chain combines TRBV29-1 with TRBJ1-2; D is uncertain. The CDR3 length is 8 residues. The germline V and J ends were trimmed by 7 bases and 8 bases, with 5 bases remaining between them. Germline assignment: CDR1 SQVTM and CDR2 ANQGSEA. In nucleotides, the CDR3 is TGCAGCGGGGAGGGCTACACCTTC. Its translation is CSGEGYTF.

The chain uses TRBV20-1 and TRBJ2-1; 10 bases fit TRBD2. The CDR3 runs 12 residues. Germline V lookup: CDR1 DFQATT, CDR2 SNEGSKA (reference sequence). The CDR3 protein is CSLSGGPDEQFF. The CDR3 DNA reads as TGCAGCCTTAGCGGGGGGCCCGATGAGCAGTTCTTC.

This clonotype is a singleton in its sample. This sequence joins TRBV10-2 and TRBJ2-2; 12 bases line up with TRBD2. The CDR3 sequence is 17 residues long. Germline V gene sequence: CDR1 WSHSY, CDR2 SAAADI. Trimming cost V 5 bases and J 4 bases; bases outside gene matches: 8. The CDR3 region is CASSTSGGPGPTGELFF. Written as DNA, the CDR3 is TGCGCCAGCAGTACTAGCGGGGGGCCGGGGCCCACCGGGGAGCTGTTTTTT.

In this sample, this clonotype turned up a few times. This rearrangement joins TRBV30 to TRBJ2-5; D could derive from TRBD1 or TRBD2 (5 bases each). This CDR3 is 14 amino acids long. Germline assignment: CDR1 GTSNPN and CDR2 SVGIG (reference sequence). Trimming stripped 3 bases from V and 7 bases from J, with 18 bases between. The DNA of the CDR3 is TGTGCCTGGAGGACGCACCGGGACGGAGGGACCCAGTACTTC. Amino acid sequence: CAWRTHRDGGTQYF.

This clonotype has a handful of counts. The chain uses TRBV7-9 and TRBJ2-2; a weak D match, TRBD2 (6 bases). The CDR3 spans 16 residues. Between the trimmed V and J ends, which lost 4 bases and 3 bases, there was a span of 15 bases. Germline V gene lookup returns CDR1 SEHNR and CDR2 FQNEAQ (reference sequence). DNA for the CDR3: TGTGCCAGCAGCTCGACTCGGGCGGGGCACACCGGGGAGCTGTTTTTT. Translating gives CASSSTRAGHTGELFF. Together with reference TRBV7-9 and TRBJ2-2, the CDR3 gives the full variable domain: DTGVSQNPRHKITKRGQNVTFRCDPISEHNRLYWYRQTLGQGPEFLTYFQNEAQLEKSRLLSDRFSAERPKGSFSTLEIQRTEQGDSAMYLCASSSTRAGHTGELFFGEGSRLTVL.

V is TRBV5-1 and J is TRBJ2-3; tentative D call: TRBD2 (6 bases). Trimming removed 3 bases at V and 3 bases at J, with 14 bases between. The CDR3 runs to 15 residues. The germline V gene encodes CDR1 SGHRS and CDR2 YFSETQ. CDR3 residues: CASSSDPGGTDTQYF. CDR3 bases: TGCGCCAGCAGCTCAGATCCCGGGGGTACAGATACGCAGTATTTT.